The present entry profiles one TCR beta chain with its context. Followed over time, Seattle patients had been enrolled while infection was active. The sample comes from a study of blood T cell repertoires in COVID-19. Across the study: T cells, B-cell-depleted T cells, or PBMCs supplied cDNA or gDNA.

How the authors handled the data: For nucleated cells, counts were estimated from reference gene primer amplification. Repertoires were generated with immunoSEQ multiplex PCR, while TCRdb's copy carries only in-frame clones and drops some. From that table come the V and J calls and clone size; the DNA was used to work out D and trimming. Of under 400,000 clones detected, about 90% appear once; the ten largest clones hold about 10%. The length of the CDR3 is 14 residues. Germline V gives CDR1 ENHRY, CDR2 SYGVKD. The V and J ends lost 4 bases and 0 bases respectively, with 8 bases between them. The J gene is TRBJ2-3, the V gene TRBV10-3, with a tentative D call TRBD2 (5 bases). The material sequenced was peripheral blood. This receptor was obtained from a woman aged 30 to 39 with COVID-19, enrolled during active disease. The CDR3 DNA sequence: TGTGCCATCAGTGGTTCTAGCAGCACAGATACGCAGTATTTT. Residues: CAISGSSSTDTQYF.